The present T cell receptor (beta chain) was sequenced within a study of blood T cells in healthy people across ages. Study information: Roughly one uniquely barcoded beta molecule per two T cells was captured.

It was with a sample-barcoded 5' primer and a J-beta primer mix that a second PCR of roughly 7 to 12 cycles was run. Every cDNA molecule carried a tag from a template-switch adaptor bearing 12 random nucleotides. TCRdb re-called the 5' RACE reads with MiXCR, one entry per CDR3 protein. The sample has more than 800,000 distinct CDR3 sequences; roughly 45% are singletons. Study results and caveats: Estimates of diversity drawn from one million T cells were considered underestimates.

This clonotype was seen a few times. What it binds is unknown. CDR1 is DFQATT and CDR2 is SNEGSKA in the germline V gene (reference sequence). This CDR3 is 16 amino acids long. Trimming shortened V by 2 bases and J by 0 bases, and 16 bases separated the two germline ends. Specimen: blood. The rearrangement joins TRBV20-1 to TRBJ2-5; TRBD1 is a possible D gene (7 bases). The sequence derives from a woman aged 55-70 years in good health. CDR3 nucleotides: TGCAGTGCTAGACCAACAGGGGACTGGTACCAAGAGACCCAGTACTTC. It codes for CSARPTGDWYQETQYF.